Listed below are T cell receptor beta chains from one sample, sequenced in a study of blood T cell repertoires in COVID-19. The repertoire was sequenced with immunoSEQ multiplex PCR; TCRdb's copy has only in-frame clones and lacks some. The sample carries around 310,000 clones, over 80% recorded once. Sequencing input: PBMCs or T cells enriched from blood (not recorded which). These receptors all come from a man aged 25 to 40 who had recovered from COVID-19. The CDR3 runs from the conserved cysteine through the conserved F or W.

j_gene: TRBJ1-2
v_gene: TRBV18
CDR3aa: CASSPFGGGDGYTF

j_gene: TRBJ2-7
v_gene: TRBV28
CDR3aa: CATRQGEGYEQYF

j_gene: TRBJ2-7
v_gene: TRBV7-8
CDR3aa: CASSLVGTGSDEQYF

j_gene: TRBJ1-2
v_gene: TRBV3-1/TRBV3-2
CDR3aa: CASSQGQGLGGYTF

j_gene: TRBJ2-7
v_gene: TRBV19
CDR3aa: CASSIIDSSYEQYF

j_gene: TRBJ2-3
v_gene: TRBV30
CDR3aa: CAWSRGSGGLGTDTQYF

j_gene: TRBJ2-2
v_gene: TRBV11-2
CDR3aa: CASSPLGQGSGELFF

j_gene: TRBJ2-3
v_gene: TRBV4-1
CDR3aa: CASSQRERGGTDTQYF

j_gene: TRBJ2-7
v_gene: TRBV5-1
CDR3aa: CASSLRGKTYEQYF

j_gene: TRBJ2-2
v_gene: TRBV29-1
CDR3aa: CSVAGEVGELFF

j_gene: TRBJ1-1
v_gene: TRBV25-1
CDR3aa: CASSRGGENTEAFF

j_gene: TRBJ2-6
v_gene: TRBV7-8
CDR3aa: CASSSTSGANVLTF

j_gene: TRBJ1-1
v_gene: TRBV27
CDR3aa: CASSLSGQEAFF

j_gene: TRBJ2-4
v_gene: TRBV27
CDR3aa: CASSLAGAANIQYF

j_gene: TRBJ2-3
v_gene: TRBV5-1
CDR3aa: CASRRAEGDTQYF

j_gene: TRBJ1-1
v_gene: TRBV14
CDR3aa: CASSLGRNTEAFF

j_gene: TRBJ2-7
v_gene: TRBV2
CDR3aa: CASTPGQGAHEQYF

j_gene: TRBJ1-5
v_gene: TRBV4-1
CDR3aa: CASSQDFSGGYSNQPQHF

j_gene: TRBJ2-7
v_gene: TRBV20-1
CDR3aa: CSGTSIYEQYF

j_gene: TRBJ1-1
v_gene: TRBV3-1/TRBV3-2
CDR3aa: CASSPRDKARGGTEAFF

j_gene: TRBJ1-5
v_gene: TRBV2
CDR3aa: CASRPRTFSNQPQHF

j_gene: TRBJ1-2
v_gene: TRBV6-6
CDR3aa: CASSIQADASNYGYTF

j_gene: TRBJ1-5
v_gene: TRBV28
CDR3aa: CASSPTGGGNQPQHF

j_gene: TRBJ1-2
v_gene: TRBV20-1
CDR3aa: CSAPTGVGYTF

j_gene: TRBJ2-1
v_gene: TRBV28
CDR3aa: CASSFSSDSYNEQFF

j_gene: TRBJ2-1
v_gene: TRBV5-6
CDR3aa: CASSLTREQFF

j_gene: TRBJ2-3
v_gene: TRBV9
CDR3aa: CASSAQSGELADTQYF

j_gene: TRBJ2-7
v_gene: TRBV18
CDR3aa: CASSPIALAGGPHEQYF

j_gene: TRBJ1-1
v_gene: TRBV16
CDR3aa: CASSLGQGPAEAFF

j_gene: TRBJ1-6
v_gene: TRBV6-6
CDR3aa: CASSPNSQGHSPLHF

j_gene: TRBJ1-3
v_gene: TRBV3-1/TRBV3-2
CDR3aa: CASSQAGAGNTIYF

j_gene: TRBJ1-2
v_gene: TRBV13
CDR3aa: CASSPGQGNYGYTF

j_gene: TRBJ1-2
v_gene: TRBV4-1
CDR3aa: CASSLSLDRVNYGYTF

j_gene: TRBJ2-7
v_gene: TRBV18
CDR3aa: CASSPPGGTYEQYF

j_gene: TRBJ2-7
v_gene: TRBV10-2
CDR3aa: CASSGATGVPSYEQYF

j_gene: TRBJ2-7
v_gene: TRBV5-4
CDR3aa: CASRRATGGADEQYF

j_gene: TRBJ2-7
v_gene: TRBV7-2
CDR3aa: CASSLVSTGTYEQYF

j_gene: TRBJ2-2
v_gene: TRBV9
CDR3aa: CASRTNTGELFF